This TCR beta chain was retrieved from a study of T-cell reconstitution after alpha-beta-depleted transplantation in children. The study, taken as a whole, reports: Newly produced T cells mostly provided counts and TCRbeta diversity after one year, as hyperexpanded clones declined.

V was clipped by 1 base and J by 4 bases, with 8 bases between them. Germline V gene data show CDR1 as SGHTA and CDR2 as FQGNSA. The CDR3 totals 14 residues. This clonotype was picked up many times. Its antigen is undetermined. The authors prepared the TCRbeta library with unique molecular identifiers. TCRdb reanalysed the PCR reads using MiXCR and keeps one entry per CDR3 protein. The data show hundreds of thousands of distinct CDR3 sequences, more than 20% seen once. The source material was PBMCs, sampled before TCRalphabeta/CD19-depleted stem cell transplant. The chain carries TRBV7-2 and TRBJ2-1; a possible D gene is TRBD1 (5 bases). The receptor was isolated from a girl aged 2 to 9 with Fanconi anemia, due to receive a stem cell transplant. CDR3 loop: CASSLDRSYNEQFF. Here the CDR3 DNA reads TGTGCCAGCAGCTTAGACAGGTCATACAATGAGCAGTTCTTC.